Shown below are 17 T cell receptor beta chains from a single sample sequenced in a study of spatial heterogeneity in lung cancer (dated by TCRdb to the late 2010s). Libraries were built with 5' RACE. Sequencing was carried out with a NextSeq 500. Through fastp at Q25 and MiXCR, TCRdb rebuilt clones from the public reads, retaining in-frame beta chains. Identical CDR3 proteins give one entry, which carries the most common genes and DNA. This sample gives just under 95,000 distinct CDR3 sequences in total; 10% to 15% of them show up just once. The biggest ten clones account for about two fifths of the sample. The meaning of the sample's time point label: sample taken at primary tumor resection. The sample consisted of PBMCs, taken at surgery. Every receptor here comes from a male donor with early-stage non-small cell lung cancer.

The chain employs TRBV9 and TRBJ2-5; the match to TRBD2 covers 8 bases. The CDR3 has 15 residues. Germline CDR1 and CDR2: SGDLS and YYNGEE. Trimming at V came to 4 bases and at J to 1 base, leaving 6 bases not matched to a gene. CDR3 region: CASSPGGGLQETQYF. The CDR3 DNA follows: TGTGCCAGCAGCCCCGGCGGGGGGCTCCAAGAGACCCAGTACTTC.

This clonotype was recorded many times. V is TRBV5-1 and J is TRBJ2-1, with D unresolved. This CDR3 has 16 amino acids. Germline values: CDR1 SGHRS, CDR2 YFSETQ. The germline V and J ends were trimmed by 4 bases and 0 bases, with 14 bases remaining between them. The CDR3 bases are TGCGCCAGCAGCACCGTCCCGCCGAGCTCCTACAATGAGCAGTTCTTC. This gives the protein CASSTVPPSSYNEQFF.

This chain links TRBV4-3 with TRBJ2-3; TRBD2 agrees at 9 bases. V lost 0 bases and J lost 4; bases outside the gene matches: 8. The germline V gene encodes CDR1 LGHNA and CDR2 YSLEER. The CDR3 is 17 residues long. This CDR3 reads CASSQDLGGGAADTQYF. CDR3 nucleotide sequence: TGCGCCAGCAGCCAAGATTTGGGCGGGGGGGCGGCAGATACGCAGTATTTT.

A few counts support this clonotype. The rearrangement uses TRBV4-3 and TRBJ2-7; 11 bases align to TRBD1. Germline-derived CDR1 and CDR2 are LGHNA and YSLEER. The CDR3 is 16 amino acids. Losses at the gene ends were 0 bases for V and 6 bases for J; bases not matched to a gene: 7. This chain's CDR3 is CASSQEVRTGGSEQYF. In DNA form, the CDR3 reads TGCGCCAGCAGCCAAGAGGTCAGGACAGGGGGCTCCGAGCAGTACTTC.

This chain joins TRBV18 and TRBJ2-7, with TRBD2 as a possible D gene (6 bases). Trimming shortened V by 3 bases and J by 0 bases, and 15 bases separated the two germline ends. Germline V gene sequence: CDR1 KGHSH, CDR2 LQKENI. The CDR3 sequence is 16 residues long. The CDR3 sequence is CASSPRGAGSSYEQYF. The CDR3 bases are TGTGCCAGCTCACCCAGAGGGGCGGGGAGCTCCTACGAGCAGTACTTC.

In this sample, this clonotype turned up a few times. The genes are TRBV11-1 and TRBJ2-1; TRBD2 matches at 7 bases. Germline V lookup: CDR1 SGHAT, CDR2 FQDESV (reference sequence). The CDR3 is 16 amino acids. V lost 3 bases to trimming and J lost 4 bases; unmatched junction nucleotides: 9. CDR3 sequence: CASSFLRLAGYNEQFF. DNA of the CDR3: TGTGCCAGCAGCTTCTTACGACTAGCCGGGTACAATGAGCAGTTCTTC.

This clonotype was counted between two and nine times. The chain joins TRBV28 to TRBJ2-3; the D is unclear. With 3 bases removed from V and 4 bases from J, the gap between germline ends came to 14 bases. The CDR3 has 15 residues. Looked up from germline, CDR1 is MDHEN and CDR2 is SYDVKM. The CDR3 loop is CASSFLQNRADTQYF. The CDR3 DNA is TGTGCCAGCAGTTTTCTTCAGAATCGGGCAGATACGCAGTATTTT.

The rearrangement links TRBV7-2 to TRBJ2-5, with D possibly called TRBD1 or TRBD2 (5 bases each). The CDR3 length is 12 residues. The V end lost 11 bases, the J end lost 5 bases, and 15 bases lay between the germline ends. Germline-derived CDR1 and CDR2 are SGHTA and FQGNSA. CDR3 region: CAAGGKGETQYF. DNA of the CDR3: TGTGCCGCCGGAGGAAAGGGGGAGACCCAGTACTTC.

This clonotype was seen more than once but under ten times. The chain uses TRBV20-1 and TRBJ1-2, with TRBD1 identical over 7 bases. CDR1 and CDR2 from the germline V gene are DFQATT and SNEGSKA (reference sequence). The V and J ends lost 6 bases and 4 bases, in that order; junction bases with no gene match: 11. The CDR3 runs to 14 residues. The CDR3, as DNA: TGCAGTGCACCGGACAGGAGGGCCAGCTATGGCTACACCTTC. This gives the protein CSAPDRRASYGYTF.

The CDR3 spells CATKGVRNEQFF. DNA for the CDR3: TGTGCCACCAAAGGGGTTAGGAATGAGCAGTTCTTC. This chain connects TRBV24-1 to TRBJ2-1, with a possible D match to TRBD1 (5 bases). The length of the CDR3 is 12 residues. Germline V gene sequence: CDR1 KGHDR, CDR2 SFDVKD. With 8 bases removed from V and 7 bases from J, the gap between germline ends came to 11 bases.

The sample holds a few counts of this clonotype. V usage is TRBV20-1 and J usage is TRBJ1-2, with D possibly being TRBD1 (5 bases). CDR3 length: 16 residues. V was shortened by 3 bases and J by 0 bases, with 17 bases between the two germline ends. CDR1 is DFQATT, CDR2 SNEGSKA, per germline (reference sequence). The CDR3 bases are TGCAGTGCTAGCTATGTCGCAGGCAGGGCTAACTATGGCTACACCTTC. Its protein product is CSASYVAGRANYGYTF.

This clonotype was recorded a few times. The gene calls are TRBV20-1 and TRBJ1-5; no firm D call. Looked up from germline, CDR1 is DFQATT and CDR2 is SNEGSKA (reference sequence). This CDR3 comprises 13 residues. Trimming took 7 bases from V and 3 from J, leaving 13 bases between them. The CDR3 sequence is CSVMEGSNQPQHF. CDR3 bases: TGCAGTGTGATGGAGGGATCCAATCAGCCCCAGCATTTT.

In its sample, this clonotype was seen a few times. The CDR3 DNA is TGTGCCAGCAGCTTAGCCAGTAGCAGGTACAATGAGCAGTTCTTC. Amino acids: CASSLASSRYNEQFF. The chain carries TRBV7-2 and TRBJ2-1; no clear D gene. The CDR3 runs 15 residues. Per germline, CDR1 SGHTA and CDR2 FQGNSA. V lost 0 bases, J lost 4 bases, and 10 bases lay in between.

This clonotype was seen only a few times. This chain connects TRBV6-2 or TRBV6-3 to TRBJ1-5; unclear D gene. Per germline, CDR1 MNHEY and CDR2 SVGEGT. The CDR3 has 17 residues. Between the trimmed V and J ends, which lost 4 bases and 0 bases, there was a span of 16 bases. CDR3 bases: TGTGCCAGCAGTTCATATACGACGGATTATAGCAATCAGCCCCAGCATTTT. Amino acid sequence: CASSSYTTDYSNQPQHF.

This clonotype showed up many times. The chain carries TRBV6-2 or TRBV6-3 and TRBJ2-2; maybe TRBD2 (5 bases). Between the trimmed V and J ends, which lost 10 bases and 5 bases, there was a span of 17 bases. The CDR3 length is 14 residues. CDR1 and CDR2 (germline): MNHEY, SVGEGT. The CDR3 DNA follows: TGTGCCATGAGGGAGAATGTCGTTACCGGGGAGCTGTTTTTT. It codes for CAMRENVVTGELFF.

The sample holds one count of this clonotype. This chain uses TRBV6-2 or TRBV6-3 with TRBJ2-2; D is unresolved. Germline V gene lookup returns CDR1 MNHEY and CDR2 SVGEGT. V dropped 6 bases and J dropped 0 bases, with 11 bases sitting between them. This CDR3 comprises 15 residues. In nucleotides, the CDR3 is TGTGCCAGCAGCCCTGGCAGTGCGAACACCGGGGAGCTGTTTTTT. Protein product: CASSPGSANTGELFF.

The CDR3 region has the DNA TGCGCCAGCAGCCATCACAGGGGGCCTGATAATTCACCCCTCCACTTT. This gives the protein CASSHHRGPDNSPLHF. This rearrangement joins TRBV4-1 to TRBJ1-6; 9 bases align to TRBD1. The CDR3 runs 16 residues. In germline, CDR1 is MGHRA, CDR2 YSYEKL. The J segment lost 5 bases and the V segment lost 3 bases, leaving 5 bases of the junction unmatched.